Listed here are 32 T cell receptor beta chains from one sample, sequenced in a study of PD-1 blockade in classical Hodgkin lymphoma. Assay: immunoSEQ multiplex PCR; the TCRdb copy retains only in-frame clones and omits some. The profile shows about 27,000 clones, around 70% of them singletons. Time point indicated: cycle 4 day 1 (C4D1), after 6 weeks of nivolumab. All the patients suffered relapse after autologous stem cell transplantation, and brentuximab vedotin exposure differed. This specimen was peripheral blood mononuclear cells (PBMCs), taken before the fourth cycle of nivolumab. The origin of the receptors is a human donor with classical Hodgkin lymphoma.

The V gene is TRBV6-5, the J gene TRBJ2-2; 7 bases match TRBD1. Germline assignment: CDR1 MNHEY and CDR2 SVGAGI. The V and J ends lost 2 bases and 6 bases, in that order; junction bases with no gene match: 6. The CDR3 is made up of 15 amino acids. The CDR3 DNA is TGTGCCAGCAGTTACACAGGGGAAAACCCCGGGGAGCTGTTTTTT. Amino acids: CASSYTGENPGELFF.

J is TRBJ2-2 and V is TRBV7-2; D is possibly TRBD1 (5 bases). There are 16 residues in the CDR3. Deletions cut 7 bases from V and 7 bases from J, with 22 bases between. Germline CDR1 SGHTA, CDR2 FQGNSA. CDR3 sequence: CASKLQEMIGNGELFF. The CDR3 nucleotides read TGTGCCAGCAAGCTACAGGAGATGATAGGAAACGGGGAGCTGTTTTTT.

This rearrangement joins TRBV5-1 to TRBJ2-2, with 8 nucleotides matching TRBD1. The ends lost 6 bases at V and 3 bases at J; junction bases unmatched: 7. The germline V gene encodes CDR1 SGHRS and CDR2 YFSETQ. This CDR3 comprises 15 residues. The DNA of the CDR3 is TGCGCCAGCACCAACAGGGGGTCGGACACCGGGGAGCTGTTTTTT. Amino acid sequence: CASTNRGSDTGELFF.

This sequence joins TRBV4-3 and TRBJ1-1; D gene ambiguous. This CDR3 spans 14 amino acids. Trimming cost V 0 bases and J 11 bases, with 16 bases left between them. Per the germline V gene, CDR1 is LGHNA and CDR2 is YSLEER. CDR3 in amino acids: CASSQDFAVPYAFF. CDR3 nucleotide sequence: TGCGCCAGCAGCCAAGATTTTGCGGTCCCCTACGCTTTCTTT.

This clone was detected a few times. V usage is TRBV5-6 and J usage is TRBJ1-4; 7 bases line up with TRBD1. Germline trimming cut 3 bases from V and 8 bases from J; bases unmatched to any gene: 13. Germline-derived CDR1 and CDR2 are SGHDT and YYEEEE. The CDR3 length is 16 residues. This chain's CDR3 is CASSSGTAFAREKLFF. The CDR3 DNA follows: TGTGCCAGCAGCTCCGGGACAGCATTCGCTCGGGAAAAACTGTTTTTT. The full variable domain, completed using reference TRBV5-6 and TRBJ1-4, is DAGVTQSPTHLIKTRGQQVTLRCSPKSGHDTVSWYQQALGQGPQFIFQYYEEEERQRGNFPDRFSGHQFPNYSSELNVNALLLGDSALYLCASSSGTAFAREKLFFGSGTQLSVL.

The CDR3 here is CASSITSGGSSYEQYF. CDR3 bases: TGCGCCAGCAGCATCACTAGCGGGGGGAGCTCCTACGAGCAGTACTTC. The chain carries TRBV5-1 and TRBJ2-7; 12 bases line up with TRBD2. Germline V lookup: CDR1 SGHRS, CDR2 YFSETQ. The V segment lost 4 bases and the J segment 0 bases; nucleotides outside the gene matches: 5. This CDR3 has 16 residues. The full variable domain, with the rest looked up from reference TRBV5-1 and TRBJ2-7, is KAGVTQTPRYLIKTRGQQVTLSCSPISGHRSVSWYQQTPGQGLQFLFEYFSETQRNKGNFPGRFSGRQFSNSRSEMNVSTLELGDSALYLCASSITSGGSSYEQYFGPGTRLTVT.

Regarding this clone: A much larger clone lies a single base off, so this may be a read error. The sample holds other DNA sequences that translate to the same CDR3. This chain joins TRBV5-6 and TRBJ1-2; D uncertain. This CDR3 region has 14 residues. Germline CDR1 SGHDT, CDR2 YYEEEE. The CDR3: CASSLGYLPLGYTF. CDR3 sequence (DNA): TGTGCCAGCAGCTTGGGATACCTGCCCCTAGGCTACACTTTC.

The chain has TRBV4-2 and TRBJ2-6; 7 bases map to TRBD1. V shed 3 bases, J shed 0 bases, and the junction held 8 bases outside the gene matches. From germline, CDR1 is LGHNA and CDR2 YNFKEQ. This CDR3 is 18 amino acids long. The CDR3, as DNA: TGTGCCAGCAGCCAGAGGGGACAGTTAATCTCTGGGGCCAACGTCCTGACTTTC. Protein product: CASSQRGQLISGANVLTF.

The chain is built from TRBV5-1 and TRBJ2-5; the D gene is possibly TRBD1 (6 bases). V lost 5 bases and J lost 2, with 13 bases in between. Germline loops: CDR1 SGHRS, CDR2 YFSETQ. The length of the CDR3 is 14 residues. In nucleotides, the CDR3 is TGCGCCAGCAGACATGGGCAGGGGCAAGAGACCCAGTACTTC. Amino acid sequence: CASRHGQGQETQYF. Full variable domain (outside the CDR3, taken from reference TRBV5-1 and TRBJ2-5): KAGVTQTPRYLIKTRGQQVTLSCSPISGHRSVSWYQQTPGQGLQFLFEYFSETQRNKGNFPGRFSGRQFSNSRSEMNVSTLELGDSALYLCASRHGQGQETQYFGPGTRLLVL.

The chain carries TRBV30 and TRBJ2-5, with D maybe TRBD1 (6 bases). V was pared by 2 bases and J by 5 bases, with 15 bases between. CDR1 is GTSNPN and CDR2 is SVGIG in the germline V gene (reference sequence). This CDR3 region has 14 residues. The CDR3 here is CAWSRQAFGETQYF. The CDR3 DNA follows: TGTGCCTGGAGTCGACAGGCGTTCGGGGAGACCCAGTACTTC.

This clone was found once. The chain uses TRBV14 and TRBJ1-3; maybe TRBD1 (6 bases). The germline V and J ends were trimmed by 4 bases and 4 bases, with 11 bases remaining between them. CDR3 length: 14 amino acids. From germline, CDR1 is SGHDN and CDR2 FVKESK. CDR3 DNA: TGTGCCAGCAGCCGAACAGGGTCCGGAAACACCATATATTTT. The encoded protein is CASSRTGSGNTIYF.

The chain recombines TRBV7-2 with TRBJ2-2; D not resolved. The CDR3 consists of 14 residues. The V gene's germline CDR1 is SGHTA and CDR2 FQGNSA. V dropped 7 bases and J dropped 6 bases, with 15 bases sitting between them. The CDR3 DNA sequence: TGTGCCAGCAACCCGCGGCGGAGCGCCGGGGAGCTGTTTTTT. Translated, it gives CASNPRRSAGELFF.

This clone is a singleton in its sample. This chain joins TRBV29-1 and TRBJ2-7, with a possible D match to TRBD1 (5 bases). V lost 4 bases and J 4 bases, leaving 17 bases between the germline ends. Germline CDR1 is SQVTM and CDR2 is ANQGSEA. This CDR3 has 14 amino acids. The CDR3 DNA is TGCAGCGTTGCTTCGCAGGGTCTGGGGTACGAGCAGTACTTC. Translated, it gives CSVASQGLGYEQYF.

The chain recombines TRBV11-1 with TRBJ2-7, with a weak D call TRBD1 (5 bases). The CDR3 runs to 15 residues. Trimming shortened V by 3 bases and J by 0 bases, and 12 bases separated the two germline ends. Per germline, CDR1 SGHAT and CDR2 FQDESV (reference sequence). This CDR3 is CASSFQGSSSYEQYF. The CDR3 nucleotides read TGTGCCAGCAGCTTCCAGGGATCCAGCTCCTACGAGCAGTACTTC. Full variable domain (rest looked up from reference TRBV11-1 and TRBJ2-7): EAEVAQSPRYKITEKSQAVAFWCDPISGHATLYWYRQILGQGPELLVQFQDESVVDDSQLPKDRFSAERLKGVDSTLKIQPAELGDSAMYLCASSFQGSSSYEQYFGPGTRLTVT.

V and J are TRBV25-1 and TRBJ2-7; D perhaps matches TRBD1 (5 bases). V was trimmed by 4 bases and J by 3 bases, leaving 25 bases between them. The germline CDR1 and CDR2 sequences are MGHDK and SYGVNS. There are 18 residues in the CDR3. Written as DNA, the CDR3 is TGTGCCAGCAGTGCCCCTCAGTCCCCCGGCAGGGATCACTACGAGCAGTACTTC. Translated, it gives CASSAPQSPGRDHYEQYF.

The chain employs TRBV18 and TRBJ2-3, with TRBD2 identical over 13 bases. The germline gives CDR1 KGHSH, CDR2 LQKENI. The J segment lost 3 bases and the V segment lost 6 bases, leaving 3 bases of the junction unmatched. The CDR3 runs to 15 residues. CDR3 sequence reads: CASSQLAGGTDTQYF. CDR3 nucleotides: TGTGCCAGCTCCCAACTAGCGGGGGGGACAGATACGCAGTATTTT.

The chain uses TRBV5-1 and TRBJ2-7; the D gene is possibly TRBD1 (6 bases). The CDR3 contains 14 residues. V was cut by 4 bases and J by 2 bases, with 13 bases left in between. CDR1 and CDR2 (germline): SGHRS, YFSETQ. The DNA for the CDR3 is TGCGCCAGCAGCCTATCCGGGACACCCTACGAGCAGTACTTC. It is translated as CASSLSGTPYEQYF.

The chain links TRBV4-2 to TRBJ2-2, with D hard to call. Germline lookup yields CDR1 LGHNA and CDR2 YNFKEQ. The CDR3 length is 15 residues. V gave up 2 bases and J gave up 2 bases, with 9 bases separating them. The CDR3 reads CASSQTHANTGELFF. The CDR3 DNA reads as TGTGCCAGCAGCCAAACCCACGCAAACACCGGGGAGCTGTTTTTT.

The rearrangement uses TRBV7-9 and TRBJ2-1; 7 nucleotides align to TRBD2. Per the germline V gene, CDR1 is SEHNR and CDR2 is FQNEAQ (reference sequence). J was trimmed by 9 bases and V by 0 bases; bases with no gene match: 14. CDR3 size: 17 residues. The CDR3 DNA follows: TGTGCCAGCAGCTTAGCGCTCGGCGGGAGCGGGTTTGGTGAGCAGTTCTTC. Translated, it gives CASSLALGGSGFGEQFF.

The V gene is TRBV5-1, the J gene TRBJ2-1; possible D gene TRBD2, 6 bases. The CDR3 contains 16 residues. Germline-derived CDR1 and CDR2 are SGHRS and YFSETQ. Deletions cut 0 bases from V and 5 bases from J, with 15 bases between. The CDR3 here is CASSLDGGARNNEQFF. CDR3 in DNA: TGCGCCAGCAGCTTGGACGGGGGAGCCCGCAACAATGAGCAGTTCTTC.

The V and J genes are TRBV6-1 and TRBJ2-1; TRBD2 aligns across 10 bases. J was trimmed by 6 bases and V by 7 bases; bases with no gene match: 6. The CDR3 runs to 14 residues. Germline V CDR1 and CDR2: MNHNS, SASEGT. CDR3 loop: CASNLAGAGNEQFF. CDR3 DNA: TGTGCCAGCAACCTAGCGGGGGCGGGCAATGAGCAGTTCTTC.

J is TRBJ2-7 and V is TRBV15; 10 bases line up with TRBD2. V shed 5 bases, J shed 2 bases, and the junction held 6 bases outside the gene matches. This CDR3 comprises 15 residues. Germline V CDR1 and CDR2: LNHNV, YYDKDF (reference sequence). CDR3 region: CATSGGTSAAYEQYF. The CDR3, as DNA: TGTGCCACCAGCGGGGGGACTAGCGCCGCCTACGAGCAGTACTTC. Full variable domain (remainder filled in from reference TRBV15 and TRBJ2-7): DAMVIQNPRYQVTQFGKPVTLSCSQTLNHNVMYWYQQKSSQAPKLLFHYYDKDFNNEADTPDNFQSRRPNTSFCFLDIRSPGLGDTAMYLCATSGGTSAAYEQYFGPGTRLTVT.

The CDR3 reads CASLWGIWTEAFF. The CDR3 bases are TGTGCCAGCTTATGGGGAATTTGGACTGAAGCTTTCTTT. The chain joins TRBV6-1 to TRBJ1-1; D gene unclear. The CDR3 consists of 13 residues. V was shortened by 8 bases and J by 5 bases, with 15 bases between the two germline ends. The V gene's germline CDR1 is MNHNS and CDR2 SASEGT.

In its sample, this clone was seen once. J is TRBJ2-1 and V is TRBV4-3; tentatively, D is TRBD2 (6 bases). The CDR3 loop spans 17 amino acids. Deletions cut 0 bases from V and 1 base from J, with 13 bases between. Germline V gene data show CDR1 as LGHNA and CDR2 as YSLEER. The CDR3 loop reads CASSQDSIGRSYNEQFF. In DNA form, the CDR3 reads TGCGCCAGCAGCCAAGACTCCATCGGGAGATCCTACAATGAGCAGTTCTTC.

J is TRBJ2-1 and V is TRBV7-3; 9 bases align to TRBD2. This CDR3 region has 15 residues. The ends lost 5 bases at V and 9 bases at J; junction bases unmatched: 11. Per the germline V gene, CDR1 is SGHTA and CDR2 is FQGTGA. The CDR3 nucleotides are TGTGCCAGCAGCCCTCGAGCGGGAGGTTCTAGTGAGCAGTTCTTC. This encodes CASSPRAGGSSEQFF.

The J gene is TRBJ2-7, the V gene TRBV18, with 11 bases that match TRBD1. Germline values: CDR1 KGHSH, CDR2 LQKENI. The J segment lost 5 bases and the V segment lost 6 bases, leaving 6 bases of the junction unmatched. The CDR3 sequence is 14 residues long. For the CDR3, the DNA is TGTGCCAGCTCTCGGGACAGGGGGGCCCACGAGCAGTACTTC. Translation: CASSRDRGAHEQYF. Full variable domain (rest looked up from reference TRBV18 and TRBJ2-7): NAGVMQNPRHLVRRRGQEARLRCSPMKGHSHVYWYRQLPEEGLKFMVYLQKENIIDESGMPKERFSAEFPKEGPSILRIQQVVRGDSAAYFCASSRDRGAHEQYFGPGTRLTVT.

The rearrangement joins TRBV5-4 to TRBJ2-3, with a weak D call TRBD1 (5 bases). Trimming stripped 5 bases from V and 1 base from J, with 11 bases between. Germline assignment: CDR1 SGHNT and CDR2 YYREEE (reference sequence). This CDR3 has 14 amino acids. The DNA for the CDR3 is TGTGCCAGCAGTCGTTGGGGCGGCACAGATACGCAGTATTTT. Amino acids: CASSRWGGTDTQYF.

V is TRBV7-9 and J is TRBJ2-5; TRBD2 aligns across 11 bases. Losses at the gene ends were 2 bases for V and 4 bases for J; bases not matched to a gene: 3. From germline, CDR1 is SEHNR and CDR2 FQNEAQ (reference sequence). There are 15 residues in the CDR3. The CDR3 region has the DNA TGTGCCAGCAGCTTAATTACTAGCGGGGGAGAGACCCAGTACTTC. It codes for CASSLITSGGETQYF.

The gene calls are TRBV27 and TRBJ1-1; 8 bases are a match to TRBD1. The CDR3 is made up of 14 amino acids. V dropped 5 bases and J dropped 6; count of bases not matched to a gene: 8. Germline CDR1 is MNHEY and CDR2 is SMNVEV (reference sequence). The CDR3 DNA reads as TGTGCCAGCAGTATAAACAGGGGGTTGGCTGAAGCTTTCTTT. Protein sequence: CASSINRGLAEAFF.

The chain couples TRBV7-2 to TRBJ2-1; D is uncertain. This CDR3 is built from 12 residues. In germline, CDR1 is SGHTA, CDR2 FQGNSA. The V end was cut by 3 bases, the J end by 9 bases, with 9 bases between. CDR3 sequence reads: CASSFIGREQFF. CDR3 DNA: TGTGCCAGCAGCTTCATCGGACGTGAGCAGTTCTTC.

The chain carries TRBV27 and TRBJ1-5, with D possibly TRBD1 on 6 matching bases. The germline V gene has CDR1 MNHEY and CDR2 SMNVEV (reference sequence). Trimming left V 6 bases short and J 4 bases short, with 7 bases between. The CDR3 consists of 12 residues. CDR3 DNA: TGTGCCAGCAGAAGGGGGAATCAGCCCCAGCATTTT. Translation: CASRRGNQPQHF.

The V gene is TRBV6-5, the J gene TRBJ2-5; 7 bases are a match to TRBD2. The CDR3 runs to 12 residues. V lost 7 bases, J lost 5 bases, and 4 bases stayed unmatched. Per germline, CDR1 MNHEY and CDR2 SVGAGI. The CDR3 region is CASNQGGETQYF. CDR3 DNA sequence: TGTGCCAGCAATCAGGGAGGGGAGACCCAGTACTTC.